The 22 T cell receptor beta chains in this list originate from one sample, sequenced in a study of OX40 agonist ivuxolimab in advanced cancers. Here immunoSEQ multiplex PCR was the method, and the copy in TCRdb shows in-frame clones only, minus some. Of about 83,000 clones detected, about 85% appear once; the ten largest clones hold less than 0.75%. This sample comprised CD4+ or CD8+ T cells sorted from blood, obtained in a trial of the OX40 agonist ivuxolimab. Source of these receptors: an adult with an advanced solid tumor such as melanoma, head and neck, liver or kidney cancer.

The V and J genes are TRBV7-2 and TRBJ1-6; 7 positions agree with TRBD1. This CDR3 is 18 amino acids long. V dropped 2 bases and J dropped 5; count of bases not matched to a gene: 12. In germline, CDR1 is SGHTA, CDR2 FQGNSA. The CDR3 here is CASSLLPRGRINNSPLHF. As DNA, the CDR3 is TGTGCCAGCAGCTTACTCCCTAGGGGGCGGATTAATAATTCACCCCTCCACTTT.

A single count supports this clone. The chain couples TRBV11-2 to TRBJ2-2; no clear D. Germline CDR1 reads SGHAT; CDR2 reads FQNNGV. CDR3 length: 13 amino acids. V was pared by 3 bases and J by 5 bases, with 7 bases between. This CDR3 is CASSFGVTGELFF. Here the CDR3 DNA reads TGTGCCAGCAGCTTCGGAGTTACCGGGGAGCTGTTTTTT.

V gene TRBV6-6 combines with J gene TRBJ1-5, with D uncertain. The germline V gene encodes CDR1 MNHNY and CDR2 SVGAGI (reference sequence). V was cut by 5 bases and J by 7 bases, with 15 bases left in between. This CDR3 is built from 14 residues. The DNA for the CDR3 is TGTGCCAGCAGTCGCAGCGGCGTCGGGCAGCCCCAGCATTTT. Translated: CASSRSGVGQPQHF.

The V gene is TRBV4-2, the J gene TRBJ1-1; D unresolved. The germline V gene encodes CDR1 LGHNA and CDR2 YNFKEQ. V lost 4 bases to trimming and J lost 7 bases, with 19 bases between them. The CDR3 runs to 15 residues. In DNA form, the CDR3 reads TGTGCCAGCAGCCTTCTCCCCTTGACATTGGGTGAAGCTTTCTTT. Amino acid sequence: CASSLLPLTLGEAFF.

Only one count was recorded for this clone. The rearrangement links TRBV5-1 to TRBJ2-3; 7 nucleotides align to TRBD2. CDR1 is SGHRS, CDR2 YFSETQ, per germline. After removal of 2 bases from V and 0 bases from J, the junction contained 6 bases not matched to a gene. The CDR3 spans 16 residues. The DNA for the CDR3 is TGCGCCAGCAGCTTACCGGGGGGTTCTAGCACAGATACGCAGTATTTT. It encodes CASSLPGGSSTDTQYF.

The rearrangement links TRBV7-3 to TRBJ2-7; TRBD1 matches at 9 bases. There are 15 residues in the CDR3. Germline V gives CDR1 SGHTA, CDR2 FQGTGA. J lost 0 bases, V lost 5 bases, and 5 bases had no gene match. DNA for the CDR3: TGTGCCAGCAGCGCGCGGACAGGGGCCTCCTACGAGCAGTACTTC. Protein: CASSARTGASYEQYF. The entire variable domain, with the rest obtained from reference TRBV7-3 and TRBJ2-7, is as follows: GAGVSQTPSNKVTEKGKYVELRCDPISGHTALYWYRQSLGQGPEFLIYFQGTGAADDSGLPNDRFFAVRPEGSVSTLKIQRTERGDSAVYLCASSARTGASYEQYFGPGTRLTVT.

J is TRBJ1-4 and V is TRBV12-1; the D segment call TRBD1 is taken from the table without a DNA check. TRBV12-1 is shown as a pseudogene. The CDR3 contains 23 residues. CDR3 nucleotide sequence: TGTGCCAGCAGCTTTATTTGCCCCCACATTTCCGGGGCCACAGGGACAACTAATGAAAAACTGTTTTTT. Its protein product is CASSFICPHISGATGTTNEKLFF.

This CDR3 reads CASSLERRDAAFF. As DNA, the CDR3 is TGTGCCAGCAGCTTAGAGAGGCGAGACGCCGCTTTCTTT. The rearrangement joins TRBV7-2 to TRBJ1-1, with D hard to call. Per germline, CDR1 SGHTA and CDR2 FQGNSA. Trimming removed 1 base at V and 11 bases at J, with 14 bases between. The CDR3 sequence is 13 residues long.

The chain links TRBV7-2 to TRBJ1-5, with 9 bases lining up with TRBD1. The length of the CDR3 is 15 residues. With V trimmed by 0 bases and J by 7 bases, 4 bases remained unmatched. CDR1 and CDR2 from the germline V gene are SGHTA and FQGNSA. In DNA form, the CDR3 reads TGTGCCAGCAGCTTAGCACAGGGGGCGGCACAGCCCCAGCATTTT. Its protein product is CASSLAQGAAQPQHF.

This chain links TRBV19 with TRBJ2-7; D call uncertain. Germline loops: CDR1 LNHDA, CDR2 SQIVND (reference sequence). V was trimmed by 3 bases and J by 3 bases, leaving 12 bases between them. This CDR3 is built from 14 residues. This CDR3 is CASSIGRQGYEQYF. CDR3 DNA: TGTGCCAGTAGTATCGGTCGACAAGGCTACGAGCAGTACTTC.

Comments on this clone: The same CDR3 arises from other DNA sequences in this sample as well. This chain joins TRBV30 and TRBJ2-5; D might be TRBD2 (7 bases). The CDR3 length is 14 residues. V was trimmed by 3 bases and J by 5 bases, leaving 16 bases between them. CDR1 and CDR2 (germline): GTSNPN, SVGIG (reference sequence). The CDR3 bases are TGTGCCTGGAGCGGAGGGGGGGGCGGTGAGACCCAGTACTTC. Translation gives CAWSGGGGGETQYF. Filled out from reference TRBV30 and TRBJ2-5, the complete variable domain reads SQTIHQWPATLVQPVGSPLSLECTVEGTSNPNLYWYRQAAGRGLQLLFYSVGIGQISSEVPQNLSASRPQDRQFILSSKKLLLSDSGFYLCAWSGGGGGETQYFGPGTRLLVL.

Turning to this clone: Mismatch with germline at one junction end may stem from a read error. The chain has TRBV7-8 and TRBJ2-1, with a tentative D call TRBD2 (6 bases). Germline V lookup: CDR1 SGHVS, CDR2 FQNEAQ. The CDR3 spans 16 residues. DNA for the CDR3: TGTGCCAGCAGCTTTATACGGCGGGGCCACGGGAATGAGCGGTTCTTC. This sequence encodes CASSFIRRGHGNERFF.

This clone was seen just once. The chain uses TRBV27 and TRBJ2-7; D call uncertain. CDR3 length equals 13 residues. Per the germline V gene, CDR1 is MNHEY and CDR2 is SMNVEV (reference sequence). Trimming removed 6 bases at V and 6 bases at J, with 15 bases between. The CDR3 coding sequence is TGTGCCAGCAGCTTCGAGGTCGTCGGCGAGCAGTACTTC. Encoded protein: CASSFEVVGEQYF.

The V call is TRBV30, the J call TRBJ1-1; 8 bases are shared with TRBD1. Per germline, CDR1 GTSNPN and CDR2 SVGIG (reference sequence). Trimming at V came to 7 bases and at J to 1 base, leaving 8 bases not matched to a gene. The CDR3 has 14 residues. CDR3 in DNA: TGTGCCTTATGGACAGGGTACCAGAACACTGAAGCTTTCTTT. Translating gives CALWTGYQNTEAFF. Full variable domain (outside the CDR3, taken from reference TRBV30 and TRBJ1-1): SQTIHQWPATLVQPVGSPLSLECTVEGTSNPNLYWYRQAAGRGLQLLFYSVGIGQISSEVPQNLSASRPQDRQFILSSKKLLLSDSGFYLCALWTGYQNTEAFFGQGTRLTVV.

This chain links TRBV9 with TRBJ2-7; no reliable D call. With 0 bases removed from V and 6 bases from J, the gap between germline ends came to 13 bases. Germline V CDR1 and CDR2: SGDLS, YYNGEE. The CDR3 is made up of 14 amino acids. CDR3 DNA sequence: TGTGCCAGCAGCGTAGAGCCGACCGTCGGCGAGCAGTACTTC. It translates to CASSVEPTVGEQYF. The full variable domain, rest sourced from reference TRBV9 and TRBJ2-7, is DSGVTQTPKHLITATGQRVTLRCSPRSGDLSVYWYQQSLDQGLQFLIQYYNGEERAKGNILERFSAQQFPDLHSELNLSSLELGDSALYFCASSVEPTVGEQYFGPGTRLTVT.

Concerning this clone itself: Additional DNA sequences in this sample encode the identical CDR3. The V and J genes are TRBV11-2 and TRBJ1-2; D may be TRBD1 (5 bases). Trimming shortened V by 0 bases and J by 3 bases, and 8 bases separated the two germline ends. CDR1 and CDR2 (germline): SGHAT, FQNNGV. This CDR3 region has 14 residues. CDR3 protein: CASSLDRTHYGYTF. The DNA of the CDR3 is TGTGCCAGCAGCTTAGATCGGACACACTATGGCTACACCTTC.

The chain has TRBV30 and TRBJ1-2; no reliable D call. Trimming pared 0 bases from V and 4 bases from J, leaving 15 bases between. Germline-derived CDR1 and CDR2 are GTSNPN and SVGIG (reference sequence). The CDR3 spans 15 residues. The CDR3 nucleotides are TGTGCCTGGAGTGTAGTGGTAGGGCCTGGCTATGGCTACACCTTC. This encodes CAWSVVVGPGYGYTF.

V usage is TRBV6-5 and J usage is TRBJ1-5; D gene unclear. CDR3 length: 13 residues. Trimming removed 4 bases from V and 1 base from J, with 5 bases in between. CDR1 MNHEY and CDR2 SVGAGI come from the germline V gene. CDR3 region: CASSLRSNQPQHF. Here the CDR3 DNA reads TGTGCCAGCAGTTTACGGAGCAATCAGCCCCAGCATTTT.

This rearrangement joins TRBV29-1 to TRBJ2-7, with a weak D call TRBD1 (6 bases). CDR1 SQVTM and CDR2 ANQGSEA come from the germline V gene. The CDR3 is made up of 10 amino acids. V gave up 4 bases and J gave up 9 bases, with 10 bases separating them. CDR3 loop: CSVAQGPQYF. DNA for the CDR3: TGCAGCGTTGCACAGGGCCCGCAGTACTTC.

The genes are TRBV10-3 and TRBJ1-1; D is possibly TRBD1 (6 bases). From germline, CDR1 is ENHRY and CDR2 SYGVKD. Trimming stripped 7 bases from V and 1 base from J, with 19 bases between. The CDR3 contains 16 residues. The chain's CDR3 is CAITAGVGAGNTEAFF. In nucleotides, the CDR3 is TGTGCCATCACCGCGGGGGTGGGGGCCGGGAACACTGAAGCTTTCTTT.

As concerns this clone: The junction departs from the called germline gene at one end, perhaps through a read error. The chain couples TRBV2 to TRBJ1-5; possibly TRBD1 for D (5 bases). This CDR3 is built from 11 residues. The germline V gene encodes CDR1 SNHLY and CDR2 FYNNEI. CDR3 amino acids: CASGGNQPRHF. The CDR3 region has the DNA TGTGCCAGCGGGGGGAATCAGCCCCGGCATTTT.

The chain is built from TRBV7-2 and TRBJ2-7; D is possibly TRBD2 (6 bases). Germline V gives CDR1 SGHTA, CDR2 FQGNSA. This CDR3 contains 15 residues. V lost 5 bases and J lost 0, with 14 bases in between. This CDR3 reads CASSHSSDFSYEQYF. Here the CDR3 DNA reads TGTGCCAGCAGCCATTCTAGCGATTTCTCCTACGAGCAGTACTTC.